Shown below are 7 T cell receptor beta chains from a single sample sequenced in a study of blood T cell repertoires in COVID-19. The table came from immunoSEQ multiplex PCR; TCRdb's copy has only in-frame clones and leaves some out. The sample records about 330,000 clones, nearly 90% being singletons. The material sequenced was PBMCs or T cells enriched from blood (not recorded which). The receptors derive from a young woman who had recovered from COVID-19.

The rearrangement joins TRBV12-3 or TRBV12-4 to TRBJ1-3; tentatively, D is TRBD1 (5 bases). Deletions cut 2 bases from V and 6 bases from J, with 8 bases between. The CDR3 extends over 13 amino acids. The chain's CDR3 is CASSLRGTNTIYF. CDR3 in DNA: TGTGCCAGCAGTTTAAGGGGAACAAACACCATATATTTT.

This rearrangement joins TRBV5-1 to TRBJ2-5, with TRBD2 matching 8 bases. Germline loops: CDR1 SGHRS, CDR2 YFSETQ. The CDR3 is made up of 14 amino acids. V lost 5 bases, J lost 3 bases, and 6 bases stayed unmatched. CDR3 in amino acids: CASSIAGGEETQYF. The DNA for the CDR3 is TGCGCCAGCAGTATTGCGGGGGGCGAAGAGACCCAGTACTTC.

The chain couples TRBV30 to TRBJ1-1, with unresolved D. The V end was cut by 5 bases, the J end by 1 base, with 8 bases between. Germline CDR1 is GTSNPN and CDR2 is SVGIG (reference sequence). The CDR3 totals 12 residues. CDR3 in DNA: TGTGCCTGGGCGACGGGGAACACTGAAGCTTTCTTT. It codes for CAWATGNTEAFF. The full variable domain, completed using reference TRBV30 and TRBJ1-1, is SQTIHQWPATLVQPVGSPLSLECTVEGTSNPNLYWYRQAAGRGLQLLFYSVGIGQISSEVPQNLSASRPQDRQFILSSKKLLLSDSGFYLCAWATGNTEAFFGQGTRLTVV.

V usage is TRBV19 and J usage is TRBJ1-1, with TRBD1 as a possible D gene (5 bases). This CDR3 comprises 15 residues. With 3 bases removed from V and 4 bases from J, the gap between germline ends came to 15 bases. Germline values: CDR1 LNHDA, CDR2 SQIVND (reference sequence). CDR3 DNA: TGTGCCAGTAGTATTGGGTCAGGGTGGGCCACTGAAGCTTTCTTT. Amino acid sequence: CASSIGSGWATEAFF.

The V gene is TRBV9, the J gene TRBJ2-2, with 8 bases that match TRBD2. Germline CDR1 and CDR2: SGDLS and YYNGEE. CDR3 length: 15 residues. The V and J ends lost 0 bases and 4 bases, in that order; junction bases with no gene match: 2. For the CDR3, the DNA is TGTGCCAGCAGCGTAGCGGGGGGGGGCACCGGGGAGCTGTTTTTT. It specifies CASSVAGGGTGELFF.

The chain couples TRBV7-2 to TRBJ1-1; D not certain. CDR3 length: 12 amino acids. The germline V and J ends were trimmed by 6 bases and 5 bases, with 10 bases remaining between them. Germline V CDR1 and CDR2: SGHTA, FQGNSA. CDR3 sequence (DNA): TGTGCCAGCAGGCGGCAGCAAACTGAAGCTTTCTTT. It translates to CASRRQQTEAFF.

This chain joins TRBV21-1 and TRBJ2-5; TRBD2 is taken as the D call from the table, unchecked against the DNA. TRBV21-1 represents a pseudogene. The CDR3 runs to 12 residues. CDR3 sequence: CGAGDTQETQYF. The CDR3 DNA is TGTGGGGCGGGGGACACCCAAGAGACCCAGTACTTC.